Shown below are 29 T cell receptor beta chains from a single sample sequenced in a study of lymphopenia after photon versus proton radiotherapy. Sequencing was performed with immunoSEQ multiplex PCR; in TCRdb, only in-frame clones are kept and a portion is missing. The data hold 26,000 or so clones, with over 75% observed a single time. Sequences were derived from peripheral blood, sampled from a patient treated with photon-based radiotherapy. Receptors were obtained from a man over 45 with gastric cancer.

This clone appeared a few times. The chain has TRBV7-9 and TRBJ2-5; no reliable D call. CDR1 and CDR2 (germline): SEHNR, FQNEAQ (reference sequence). V was shortened by 5 bases and J by 2 bases, with 12 bases between the two germline ends. The CDR3 is 14 amino acids. In DNA form, the CDR3 reads TGTGCCAGCAGCCAATTATCCGGACAAGAGACCCAGTACTTC. The encoded protein is CASSQLSGQETQYF. Supplemented by reference TRBV7-9 and TRBJ2-5, the full variable domain reads DTGVSQNPRHKITKRGQNVTFRCDPISEHNRLYWYRQTLGQGPEFLTYFQNEAQLEKSRLLSDRFSAERPKGSFSTLEIQRTEQGDSAMYLCASSQLSGQETQYFGPGTRLLVL.

The genes are TRBV7-2 and TRBJ1-2, with 8 bases fitting TRBD1. The germline gives CDR1 SGHTA, CDR2 FQGNSA. This CDR3 comprises 13 residues. The trim removed 5 bases at V and 7 bases at J, leaving 6 bases unmatched. CDR3 protein: CASSARTGLGYTF. The CDR3 DNA is TGTGCCAGCAGCGCCCGGACAGGGCTTGGCTACACCTTC.

The chain employs TRBV5-4 and TRBJ1-2; D unclear. V lost 1 base to trimming and J lost 5 bases, with 6 bases between them. Germline V CDR1 and CDR2: SGHNT, YYREEE (reference sequence). This CDR3 comprises 12 residues. CDR3 protein: CASSLTEYGYTF. The CDR3 coding sequence is TGTGCCAGCAGCTTGACAGAGTATGGCTACACCTTC.

CDR3 DNA: TGTGCCAGCAGCCCATCGCCCCCGAGCTCTGGGGCCAACGTCCTGACTTTC. This sequence encodes CASSPSPPSSGANVLTF. The genes are TRBV11-3 and TRBJ2-6; no clear D gene. CDR1 SGHNT and CDR2 YENEEA come from the germline V gene. The CDR3 totals 17 residues. The V end was cut by 5 bases, the J end by 0 bases, with 14 bases between.

The chain joins TRBV13 to TRBJ2-1, with 12 bases that match TRBD2. The V gene's germline CDR1 is PRHDT and CDR2 FYEKMQ (reference sequence). V was clipped by 5 bases and J by 5 bases; unmatched bases: 10. This CDR3 is built from 17 residues. The CDR3 DNA reads TGTGCCAGCAGCGTAAGGGGACTAGCGGGTGACCACAATGAGCAGTTCTTC. Translating gives CASSVRGLAGDHNEQFF. Based on the CDR3 plus reference TRBV13 and TRBJ2-1, the full variable domain is AAGVIQSPRHLIKEKRETATLKCYPIPRHDTVYWYQQGPGQDPQFLISFYEKMQSDKGSIPDRFSAQQFSDYHSELNMSSLELGDSALYFCASSVRGLAGDHNEQFFGPGTRLTVL.

This clone has a handful of counts. The chain joins TRBV19 to TRBJ1-1; D is perhaps TRBD1 (5 bases). Germline assignment: CDR1 LNHDA and CDR2 SQIVND (reference sequence). This CDR3 comprises 17 residues. Trimming cost V 2 bases and J 2 bases, with 18 bases left between them. CDR3 bases: TGTGCCAGTAGTATAATCCGAGGGGCCGGGGGAAACACTGAAGCTTTCTTT. Encoded protein: CASSIIRGAGGNTEAFF.

This clone is a singleton in its sample. The rearrangement joins TRBV19 to TRBJ2-5; maybe TRBD1 (5 bases). The germline CDR1 and CDR2 sequences are LNHDA and SQIVND (reference sequence). This CDR3 has 14 residues. The germline V and J ends were trimmed by 3 bases and 4 bases, with 12 bases remaining between them. This CDR3 is CASSIVTEGETQYF. The CDR3 DNA sequence: TGTGCCAGTAGTATCGTGACAGAAGGAGAGACCCAGTACTTC.

This chain joins TRBV7-9 and TRBJ1-6; no reliable D call. The CDR3 is made up of 13 amino acids. The germline gives CDR1 SEHNR, CDR2 FQNEAQ (reference sequence). Trimming left V 5 bases short and J 7 bases short, with 9 bases between. DNA of the CDR3: TGTGCCAGCAGCCCTACACCGAATTCACCCCTCCACTTT. Its translation is CASSPTPNSPLHF.

This clone was recorded once. The J gene is TRBJ2-1, the V gene TRBV19, with D maybe TRBD2 (5 bases). This CDR3 is 12 amino acids long. Trimming pared 8 bases from V and 9 bases from J, leaving 14 bases between. Germline V lookup: CDR1 LNHDA, CDR2 SQIVND (reference sequence). CDR3 sequence: CASGPGSGEQFF. For the CDR3, the DNA is TGTGCCAGTGGGCCGGGAAGCGGTGAGCAGTTCTTC.

The gene calls are TRBV5-1 and TRBJ2-7; no reliable D call. Germline V gene sequence: CDR1 SGHRS, CDR2 YFSETQ. CDR3 length: 13 amino acids. V gave up 0 bases and J gave up 2 bases, with 6 bases separating them. In DNA, the CDR3 is TGCGCCAGCAGCTTGGAAGTAGCCTACGAGCAGTACTTC. This codes for CASSLEVAYEQYF.

J is TRBJ1-6 and V is TRBV18; D call uncertain. This CDR3 contains 16 residues. CDR1 and CDR2 (germline): KGHSH, LQKENI. The V and J ends lost 1 base and 7 bases respectively, with 14 bases between them. The CDR3 region is CASSPRIGSGNSPLHF. CDR3 DNA: TGTGCCAGCTCACCACGGATAGGGTCTGGGAATTCACCCCTCCACTTT. Looking up the rest from reference TRBV18 and TRBJ1-6 gives the full variable domain: NAGVMQNPRHLVRRRGQEARLRCSPMKGHSHVYWYRQLPEEGLKFMVYLQKENIIDESGMPKERFSAEFPKEGPSILRIQQVVRGDSAAYFCASSPRIGSGNSPLHFGNGTRLTVT.

The chain has TRBV7-2 and TRBJ1-4, with D uncertain. Trimming left V 1 base short and J 3 bases short, with 9 bases between. This CDR3 has 15 amino acids. The germline V gene encodes CDR1 SGHTA and CDR2 FQGNSA. CDR3 sequence reads: CASSLEQWANEKLFF. The DNA of the CDR3 is TGTGCCAGCAGCTTAGAACAGTGGGCTAATGAAAAACTGTTTTTT.

This chain joins TRBV7-7 and TRBJ2-2, with TRBD1 matching 8 bases. Trimming removed 5 bases from V and 6 bases from J; junction bases left unmatched: 11. The length of the CDR3 is 16 residues. Germline CDR1 SSHAT, CDR2 FNYEAQ (reference sequence). This chain's CDR3 is CASSVWTGFGSGELFF. The DNA for the CDR3 is TGTGCCAGCAGCGTCTGGACAGGGTTCGGTTCCGGGGAGCTGTTTTTT.

V usage is TRBV5-1 and J usage is TRBJ2-3; the match to TRBD1 covers 7 bases. In germline, CDR1 is SGHRS, CDR2 YFSETQ. Trimming took 5 bases from V and 3 from J; bases not matched to a gene: 6. CDR3 length equals 14 residues. The CDR3 is CASRDGTVTDTQYF. For the CDR3, the DNA is TGCGCCAGCAGGGATGGGACAGTTACAGATACGCAGTATTTT.

This clone has a single count. The V gene is TRBV7-3, the J gene TRBJ2-1; 9 nucleotides line up with TRBD1. Germline values: CDR1 SGHTA, CDR2 FQGTGA. The CDR3 spans 15 residues. V shed 5 bases, J shed 7 bases, and the junction held 9 bases outside the gene matches. The DNA of the CDR3 is TGTGCCAGCAGCGCGGACAGGGGACTAAGTAATGAGCAGTTCTTC. This gives the protein CASSADRGLSNEQFF. The variable domain in full, with the rest retrieved from reference TRBV7-3 and TRBJ2-1, is GAGVSQTPSNKVTEKGKYVELRCDPISGHTALYWYRQSLGQGPEFLIYFQGTGAADDSGLPNDRFFAVRPEGSVSTLKIQRTERGDSAVYLCASSADRGLSNEQFFGPGTRLTVL.

This chain uses TRBV5-1 with TRBJ2-3; D unresolved. Germline assignment: CDR1 SGHRS and CDR2 YFSETQ. V was clipped by 7 bases and J by 2 bases, with 8 bases between them. The CDR3 sequence is 12 residues long. CDR3 residues: CASRYATDTQYF. The CDR3, as DNA: TGCGCCAGCCGGTATGCCACAGATACGCAGTATTTT.

The J gene is TRBJ2-5, the V gene TRBV10-2; D unresolved. Per the germline V gene, CDR1 is WSHSY and CDR2 is SAAADI. The CDR3 is 12 amino acids. Trimming pared 7 bases from V and 2 bases from J, leaving 8 bases between. CDR3 DNA sequence: TGCGCCAGCAACCAGGAACAAGAGACCCAGTACTTC. It encodes CASNQEQETQYF.

This chain uses TRBV6-5 with TRBJ2-5; no clear D gene. V lost 6 bases to trimming and J lost 1 base, with 15 bases between them. CDR3 length: 15 amino acids. Germline V lookup: CDR1 MNHEY, CDR2 SVGAGI. DNA of the CDR3: TGTGCCAGCAGGCCAGCGACGGGCCCCCAAGAGACCCAGTACTTC. Its translation: CASRPATGPQETQYF.

The CDR3 region is CASSLGTFGYTF. The DNA of the CDR3 is TGTGCCAGCAGCTTAGGGACATTCGGCTACACCTTC. The gene calls are TRBV9 and TRBJ1-2; the D gene is possibly TRBD1 (6 bases). The CDR3 is 12 residues long. Germline V gene sequence: CDR1 SGDLS, CDR2 YYNGEE. Trimming stripped 4 bases from V and 8 bases from J, with 12 bases between.

V gene TRBV10-3 combines with J gene TRBJ2-3; TRBD1 matches 7 bases. This CDR3 has 20 residues. The germline gives CDR1 ENHRY, CDR2 SYGVKD. The ends lost 4 bases at V and 2 bases at J; junction bases unmatched: 21. CDR3 DNA sequence: TGTGCCATCAGTGGCCTCGGGGTTGCGGACAGGCGGTTATACACAGATACGCAGTATTTT. Its protein is CAISGLGVADRRLYTDTQYF.

The count of this clone is one. V is TRBV4-2 and J is TRBJ1-1; perhaps TRBD1 as D (5 bases). In germline, CDR1 is LGHNA, CDR2 YNFKEQ. V lost 2 bases, J lost 1 base, and 14 bases lay in between. The CDR3 consists of 16 residues. DNA of the CDR3: TGTGCCAGCAGCCAAAAAGGCCGGGGCGGGAACACTGAAGCTTTCTTT. Protein: CASSQKGRGGNTEAFF.

The J gene is TRBJ1-1, the V gene TRBV7-3; D gene unclear. V lost 1 base, J lost 5 bases, and 8 bases lay in between. Per germline, CDR1 SGHTA and CDR2 FQGTGA. The CDR3 spans 13 residues. DNA of the CDR3: TGTGCCAGCAGCTTAAAGGGCGGGACTGAAGCTTTCTTT. It encodes CASSLKGGTEAFF.

This clone has just a few counts. The J gene is TRBJ2-6, the V gene TRBV9, with a possible D match to TRBD1 (6 bases). This CDR3 comprises 15 residues. In germline, CDR1 is SGDLS, CDR2 YYNGEE. The V end was cut by 6 bases, the J end by 4 bases, with 14 bases between. As DNA, the CDR3 is TGTGCCAGCACCCTAGGGGGAACCGGGGCCAACGTCCTGACTTTC. The encoded protein is CASTLGGTGANVLTF.

V is TRBV7-8 and J is TRBJ2-1, with D possibly being TRBD1 or TRBD2 (5 bases each). The germline V and J ends were trimmed by 3 bases and 2 bases, with 11 bases remaining between them. The CDR3 runs 15 residues. CDR1 is SGHVS and CDR2 is FQNEAQ in the germline V gene. The CDR3 protein is CASSFRDRTYNEQFF. DNA for the CDR3: TGTGCCAGCAGCTTCCGGGACCGAACCTACAATGAGCAGTTCTTC.

This chain uses TRBV7-6 with TRBJ2-2; D gene ambiguous. The germline V gene has CDR1 SGHVS and CDR2 FNYEAQ. This CDR3 has 13 amino acids. V lost 10 bases to trimming and J lost 2 bases, with 11 bases between them. The CDR3 DNA reads as TGTGCCACCGGACGGGCAAACACCGGGGAGCTGTTTTTT. Amino acid sequence: CATGRANTGELFF.

The count of this clone is one. The V call is TRBV5-5, the J call TRBJ1-5; 7 nucleotides align to TRBD1. The CDR3 is 16 amino acids. Germline CDR1 is SGHKS and CDR2 is YYEKEE (reference sequence). The V and J ends lost 4 bases and 6 bases, in that order; junction bases with no gene match: 13. CDR3 coding DNA: TGTGCCAGCAGCGGATTCGACAGGGACATCGGTCAGCCCCAGCATTTT. Translating gives CASSGFDRDIGQPQHF. The full variable domain, in which reference TRBV5-5 and TRBJ1-5 provide the parts outside the CDR3, is DAGVTQSPTHLIKTRGQQVTLRCSPISGHKSVSWYQQVLGQGPQFIFQYYEKEERGRGNFPDRFSARQFPNYSSELNVNALLLGDSALYLCASSGFDRDIGQPQHFGDGTRLSIL.

V is TRBV6-1 and J is TRBJ2-3; D remains unclear. This CDR3 region has 14 residues. V shed 2 bases and J shed 2 bases, with 8 bases lying between them. CDR1 is MNHNS, CDR2 SASEGT, per germline. In DNA, the CDR3 is TGTGCCAGCAGTGAATCGGGCCTCACAGATACGCAGTATTTT. This sequence encodes CASSESGLTDTQYF.

This clone is a singleton in its sample. The CDR3, as DNA: TGTGCCAGCAGTTACGCCACCGGGGAGCTGTTTTTT. Encoded protein: CASSYATGELFF. The J gene is TRBJ2-2, the V gene TRBV6-6; D not certain. With 2 bases removed from V and 4 bases from J, the gap between germline ends came to 2 bases. The CDR3 covers 12 residues. Germline CDR1 MNHNY, CDR2 SVGAGI (reference sequence).

The CDR3 DNA sequence: TGTGCCAGCAGTTGGGACAGGGACAGCTCACCCCTCCACTTT. Encoded protein: CASSWDRDSSPLHF. V usage is TRBV25-1 and J usage is TRBJ1-6; TRBD1 matches at 9 bases. V was clipped by 5 bases and J by 10 bases; unmatched bases: 6. The germline V gene has CDR1 MGHDK and CDR2 SYGVNS. The CDR3 has 14 amino acids.